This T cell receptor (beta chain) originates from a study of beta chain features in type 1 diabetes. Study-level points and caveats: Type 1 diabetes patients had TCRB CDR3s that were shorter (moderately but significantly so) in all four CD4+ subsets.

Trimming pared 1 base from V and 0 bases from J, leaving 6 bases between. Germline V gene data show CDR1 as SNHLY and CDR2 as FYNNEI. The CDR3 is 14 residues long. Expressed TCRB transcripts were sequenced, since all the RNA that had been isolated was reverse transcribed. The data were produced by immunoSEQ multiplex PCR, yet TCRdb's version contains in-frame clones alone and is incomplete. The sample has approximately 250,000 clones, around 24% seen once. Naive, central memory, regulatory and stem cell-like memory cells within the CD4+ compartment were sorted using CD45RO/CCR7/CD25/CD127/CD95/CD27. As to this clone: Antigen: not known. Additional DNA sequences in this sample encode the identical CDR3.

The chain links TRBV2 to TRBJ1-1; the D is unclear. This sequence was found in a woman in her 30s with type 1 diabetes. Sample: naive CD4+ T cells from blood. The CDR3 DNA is TGTGCCAGCAGTGAAGGTCAGTTGAACACTGAAGCTTTCTTT. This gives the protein CASSEGQLNTEAFF. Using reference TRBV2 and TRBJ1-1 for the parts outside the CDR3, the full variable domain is EPEVTQTPSHQVTQMGQEVILRCVPISNHLYFYWYRQILGQKVEFLVSFYNNEISEKSEIFDDQFSVERPDGSNFTLKIRSTKLEDSAMYFCASSEGQLNTEAFFGQGTRLTVV.